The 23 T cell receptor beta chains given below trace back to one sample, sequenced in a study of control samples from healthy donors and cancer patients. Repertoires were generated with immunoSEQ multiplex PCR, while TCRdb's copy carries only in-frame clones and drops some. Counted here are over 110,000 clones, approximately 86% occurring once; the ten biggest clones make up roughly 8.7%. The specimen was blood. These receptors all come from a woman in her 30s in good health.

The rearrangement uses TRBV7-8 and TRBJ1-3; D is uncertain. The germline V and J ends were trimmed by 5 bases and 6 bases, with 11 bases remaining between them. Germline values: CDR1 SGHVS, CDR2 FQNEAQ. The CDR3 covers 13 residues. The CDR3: CASSPNGENTIYF. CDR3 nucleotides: TGTGCCAGCAGCCCGAACGGCGAAAACACCATATATTTT.

The CDR3 spells CARSLTLTPDRGVYNEQFF. CDR3 bases: TGTGCCAGAAGCTTGACCCTCACCCCCGACAGGGGGGTCTACAATGAGCAGTTCTTC. The chain combines TRBV5-3 with TRBJ2-1, with TRBD1 matching 9 bases. TRBV5-3 is treated as an ORF (open reading frame) with a function not yet certain. This CDR3 region has 19 residues. With 1 base clipped from V and 3 bases from J, the junction kept 14 bases outside the gene matches.

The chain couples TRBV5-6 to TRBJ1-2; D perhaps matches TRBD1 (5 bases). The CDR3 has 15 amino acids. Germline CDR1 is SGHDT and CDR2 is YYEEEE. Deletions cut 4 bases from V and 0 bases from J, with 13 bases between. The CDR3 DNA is TGTGCCAGCAGCCCGGGGACGGGAGCTAACTATGGCTACACCTTC. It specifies CASSPGTGANYGYTF. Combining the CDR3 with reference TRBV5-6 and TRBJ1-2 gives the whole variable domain DAGVTQSPTHLIKTRGQQVTLRCSPKSGHDTVSWYQQALGQGPQFIFQYYEEEERQRGNFPDRFSGHQFPNYSSELNVNALLLGDSALYLCASSPGTGANYGYTFGSGTRLTVV.

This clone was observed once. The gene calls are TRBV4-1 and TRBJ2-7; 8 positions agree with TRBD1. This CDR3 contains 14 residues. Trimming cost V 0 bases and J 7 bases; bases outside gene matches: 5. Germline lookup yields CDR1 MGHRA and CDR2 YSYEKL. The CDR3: CASSQEDRVEEQYF. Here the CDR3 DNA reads TGCGCCAGCAGCCAAGAGGACAGGGTTGAAGAGCAGTACTTC.

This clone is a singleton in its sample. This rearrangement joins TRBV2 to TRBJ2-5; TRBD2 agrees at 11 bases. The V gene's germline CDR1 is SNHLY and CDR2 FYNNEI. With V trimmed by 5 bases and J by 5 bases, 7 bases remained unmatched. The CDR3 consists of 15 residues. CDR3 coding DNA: TGTGCCAGCAGTCTGACTAGCGGGATATCTGAGACCCAGTACTTC. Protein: CASSLTSGISETQYF.

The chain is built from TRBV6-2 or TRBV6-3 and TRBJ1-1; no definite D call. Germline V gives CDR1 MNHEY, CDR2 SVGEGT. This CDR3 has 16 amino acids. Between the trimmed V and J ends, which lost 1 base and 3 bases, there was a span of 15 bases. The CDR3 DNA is TGTGCCAGCAGTTACTTCGAGGTGCTCCCAGACACTGAAGCTTTCTTT. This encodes CASSYFEVLPDTEAFF.

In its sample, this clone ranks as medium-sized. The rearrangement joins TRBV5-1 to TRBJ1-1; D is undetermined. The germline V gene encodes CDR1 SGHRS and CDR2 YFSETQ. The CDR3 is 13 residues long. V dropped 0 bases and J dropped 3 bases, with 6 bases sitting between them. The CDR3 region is CASSLGQYTEAFF. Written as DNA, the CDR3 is TGCGCCAGCAGCTTGGGGCAGTACACTGAAGCTTTCTTT.

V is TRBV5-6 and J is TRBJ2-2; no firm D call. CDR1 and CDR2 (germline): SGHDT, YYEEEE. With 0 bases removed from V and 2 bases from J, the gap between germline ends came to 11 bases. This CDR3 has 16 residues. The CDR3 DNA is TGTGCCAGCAGCTTGGTCTGGAGCTCTAACACCGGGGAGCTGTTTTTT. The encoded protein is CASSLVWSSNTGELFF.

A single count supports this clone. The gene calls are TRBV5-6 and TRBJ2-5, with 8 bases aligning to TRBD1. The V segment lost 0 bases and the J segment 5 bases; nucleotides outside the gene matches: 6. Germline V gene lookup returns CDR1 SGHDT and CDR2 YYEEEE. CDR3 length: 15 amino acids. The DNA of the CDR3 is TGTGCCAGCAGCTTGGTTCAGGGGGCTTATGAGACCCAGTACTTC. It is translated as CASSLVQGAYETQYF.

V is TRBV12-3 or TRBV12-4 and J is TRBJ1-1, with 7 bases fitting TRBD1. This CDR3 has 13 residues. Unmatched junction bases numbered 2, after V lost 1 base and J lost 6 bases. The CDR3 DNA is TGTGCCAGCAGTTTAGGTCAGGGGGCTGAAGCTTTCTTT. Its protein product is CASSLGQGAEAFF.

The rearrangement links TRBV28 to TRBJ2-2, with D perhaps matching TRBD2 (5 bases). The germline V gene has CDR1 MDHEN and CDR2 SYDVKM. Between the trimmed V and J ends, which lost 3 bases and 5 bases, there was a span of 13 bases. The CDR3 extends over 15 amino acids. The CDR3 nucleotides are TGTGCCAGCAGTTTGAACCCCAAGCGGACCGGGGAGCTGTTTTTT. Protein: CASSLNPKRTGELFF.

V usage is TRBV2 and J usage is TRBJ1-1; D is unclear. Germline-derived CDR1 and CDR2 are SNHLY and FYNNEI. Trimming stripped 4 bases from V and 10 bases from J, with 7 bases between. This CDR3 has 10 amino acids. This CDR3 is CASSVTAAFF. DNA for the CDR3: TGTGCCAGCAGTGTTACAGCAGCTTTCTTT.

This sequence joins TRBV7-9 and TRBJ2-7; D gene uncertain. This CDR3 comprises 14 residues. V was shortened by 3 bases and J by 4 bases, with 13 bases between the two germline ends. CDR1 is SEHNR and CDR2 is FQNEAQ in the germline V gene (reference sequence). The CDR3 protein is CASSFCGSQYEQYF. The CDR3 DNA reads TGTGCCAGCAGCTTCTGCGGTAGTCAGTACGAGCAGTACTTC.

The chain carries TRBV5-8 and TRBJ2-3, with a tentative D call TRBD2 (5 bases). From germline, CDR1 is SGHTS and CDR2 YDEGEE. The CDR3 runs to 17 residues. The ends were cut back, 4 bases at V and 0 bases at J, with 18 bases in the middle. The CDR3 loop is CASSPGKLLPSTDTQYF. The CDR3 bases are TGTGCCAGCAGCCCCGGGAAACTATTACCTAGCACAGATACGCAGTATTTT.

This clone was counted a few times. CDR3 sequence (DNA): TGTGCTAGTGGTCCGGGGGACACGGATACGCAGTATTTT. It codes for CASGPGDTDTQYF. The rearrangement links TRBV12-5 to TRBJ2-3, with D possibly called TRBD1 or TRBD2 (6 bases each). This CDR3 is built from 13 residues. Germline V gives CDR1 LGHNT, CDR2 FRNRAP. V shed 5 bases and J shed 6 bases, with 12 bases lying between them. Complete variable domain (other parts from reference TRBV12-5 and TRBJ2-3): DARVTQTPRHKVTEMGQEVTMRCQPILGHNTVFWYRQTMMQGLELLAYFRNRAPLDDSGMPKDRFSAEMPDATLATLKIQPSEPRDSAVYFCASGPGDTDTQYFGPGTRLTVL.

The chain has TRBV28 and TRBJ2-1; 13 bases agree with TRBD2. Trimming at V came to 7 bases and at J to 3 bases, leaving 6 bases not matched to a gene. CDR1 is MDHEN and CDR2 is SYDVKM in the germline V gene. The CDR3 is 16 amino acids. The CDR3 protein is CASIELAGGVYNEQFF. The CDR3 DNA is TGTGCCAGCATTGAACTAGCGGGAGGGGTCTACAATGAGCAGTTCTTC.

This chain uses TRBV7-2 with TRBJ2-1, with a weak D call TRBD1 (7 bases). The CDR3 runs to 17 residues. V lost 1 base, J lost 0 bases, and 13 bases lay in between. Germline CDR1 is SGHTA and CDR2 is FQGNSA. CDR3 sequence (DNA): TGTGCCAGCAGCTTAGAGGGGGCGGGGAGCTCCTACAATGAGCAGTTCTTC. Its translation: CASSLEGAGSSYNEQFF.

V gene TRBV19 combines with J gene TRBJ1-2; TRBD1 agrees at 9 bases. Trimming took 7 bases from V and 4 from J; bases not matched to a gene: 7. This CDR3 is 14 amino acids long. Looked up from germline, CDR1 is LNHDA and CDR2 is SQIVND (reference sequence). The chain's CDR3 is CASTARTGAYGYTF. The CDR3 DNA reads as TGTGCCAGTACCGCTCGGACAGGGGCCTATGGCTACACCTTC. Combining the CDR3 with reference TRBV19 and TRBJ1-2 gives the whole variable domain DGGITQSPKYLFRKEGQNVTLSCEQNLNHDAMYWYRQDPGQGLRLIYYSQIVNDFQKGDIAEGYSVSREKKESFPLTVTSAQKNPTAFYLCASTARTGAYGYTFGSGTRLTVV.

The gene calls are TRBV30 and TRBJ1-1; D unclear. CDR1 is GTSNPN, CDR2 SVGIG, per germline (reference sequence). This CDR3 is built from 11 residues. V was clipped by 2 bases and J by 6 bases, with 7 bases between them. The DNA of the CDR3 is TGTGCCTGGAGTACCCCGCCTGAAGCTTTCTTT. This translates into CAWSTPPEAFF.

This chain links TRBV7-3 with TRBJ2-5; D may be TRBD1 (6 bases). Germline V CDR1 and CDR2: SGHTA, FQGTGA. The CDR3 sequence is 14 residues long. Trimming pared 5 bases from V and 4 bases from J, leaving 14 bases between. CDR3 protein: CASSPMGQRETQYF. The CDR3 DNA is TGTGCCAGCAGCCCGATGGGACAACGAGAGACCCAGTACTTC.

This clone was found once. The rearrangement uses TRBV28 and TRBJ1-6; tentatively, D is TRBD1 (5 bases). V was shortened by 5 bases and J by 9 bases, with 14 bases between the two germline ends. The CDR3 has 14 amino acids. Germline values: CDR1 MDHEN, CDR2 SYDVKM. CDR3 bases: TGTGCCAGCAGTACGCAGGGTCCCCCTTCACCCCTCCACTTT. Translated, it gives CASSTQGPPSPLHF.

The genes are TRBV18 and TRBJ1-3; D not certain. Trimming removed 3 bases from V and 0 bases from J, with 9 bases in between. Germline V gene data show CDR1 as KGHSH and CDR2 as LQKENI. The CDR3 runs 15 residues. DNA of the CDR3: TGTGCCAGCTCACCGGACGGTATCTCTGGAAACACCATATATTTT. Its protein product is CASSPDGISGNTIYF.

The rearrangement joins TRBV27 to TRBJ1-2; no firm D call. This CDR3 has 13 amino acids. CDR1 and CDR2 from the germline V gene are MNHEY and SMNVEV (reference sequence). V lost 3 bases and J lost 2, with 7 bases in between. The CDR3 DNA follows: TGTGCCAGCAGTTTTAATCTCAACTATGGCTACACCTTC. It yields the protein CASSFNLNYGYTF.